The count of the clone carrying this T cell receptor beta chain is one. The sample comes from a study of blood T cell repertoires in COVID-19. In the study overall: T cells, B-cell-depleted T cells, or PBMCs provided the cDNA or gDNA that served as material.

Exposed volunteers were people who met a COVID-19 case within 2 weeks before study entry. The protocol was immunoSEQ multiplex PCR, while the TCRdb copy is restricted to in-frame clones and leaves out a portion. The sample has a few hundred thousand clones, about 88% seen once. V dropped 9 bases and J dropped 5; count of bases not matched to a gene: 5. CDR1 and CDR2 from the germline V gene are SNHLY and FYNNEI. The CDR3 has 12 amino acids. V gene TRBV2 combines with J gene TRBJ2-7, with TRBD1 matching over 9 bases. The source is a woman aged 18-30 years who had been exposed to COVID-19. Sequencing was carried out using PBMCs or T cells enriched from blood (not recorded which). In nucleotides, the CDR3 is TGTGCCAGAGGACAGGGGTCCCACGAGCAGTACTTC. Its protein product is CARGQGSHEQYF.